This entry is about one TCR beta chain. This clone was detected once. There is no known antigen for this receptor. No base-level quality is on record; no much larger clone is a single base apart. The time point label on this specimen signifies: cells obtained before transplantation from donor or recipient. CD3+CD4+ and CD3+CD8+ populations were FACS-sorted from unstimulated pre-transplant donor and recipient cells taken from spleen or lymph nodes. Spanning cysteine to phenylalanine, the CDR3 consists of 17 amino acids. Only the CDR3 DNA is retained, 51 bases long and in frame from the first base. V drops 5 bases and J drops 0 bases, leaving 17 bases in between. From the germline V gene (reference sequence), CDR1 is LNHDA and CDR2 is SQIVND. The sample is drawn from a study of graft-versus-host responses after intestinal transplantation (dated by TCRdb to the early 2020s). General notes on the study: The transplants that recipients got were multivisceral, liver-intestinal, or isolated intestinal. Rather than being sequenced by the commercial service, samples from a few later patients were sequenced in-house on an Illumina MiSeq and processed with MiXCR. Bulk TCR-beta CDR3 sequencing was used to track graft-versus-host and host-versus-graft alloreactive T cell clones in the graft, circulation and bone marrow after intestinal transplantation. A peak of at least 4% donor T cells among recipient peripheral blood mononuclear cells was the definition used for donor T cell macrochimerism. To identify alloreactive clones, pre-transplant mixed lymphocyte reaction products were sequenced and compared with unstimulated pre-transplant donor and recipient T cells. A cohort of some 24 intestinal transplant recipients, including one retransplant, was enrolled, and a few patients lacking pretransplant specimens were excluded. Every recipient was given anti-thymocyte globulin induction, then maintenance tacrolimus and steroids for roughly three years. Broad study findings and their caveats: The relatively low number and heterogeneity of intestinal transplant patients limited the conclusions. Early after transplant, peak levels of circulating GvH clones were found to be associated with declines in HvG clones. GvH clones were found in recipient bone marrow, and some of the GvH clones appeared earlier in ileal mucosa or blood, which is consistent with an intestinal mucosal origin. Patients with donor T cell macrochimerism had high GvH to HvG T cell clonal ratios in their allografts.

The library was built by means of the immunoSEQ multiplex PCR assay. For most patients, genomic DNA was isolated using the Qiagen DNeasy Blood and Tissue Kit and was shipped frozen to Adaptive Biotechnologies for TCR sequencing. For most patients, genomic DNA was subjected to high-throughput TCR-beta CDR3 sequencing by Adaptive Biotechnologies. In the paper's pipeline: Adaptive's ImmunoSEQ software was the source of the TCR sequencing data for 15 to 20 patients, while a few other patients were processed with MiXCR and VDJtools. CD4 versus CD8 sorting errors were corrected by removing sequences found in both subsets at a frequency ratio below 5:1. CDR3 nucleotide sequences shared between donor and recipient were removed because the origin of such sequences could not be assigned. At least 2-fold expansion over unstimulated cells and a minimum CFSE-low frequency of 0.002% (template counts) or 0.001% (read counts) were required for clones to be classified as alloreactive. Mappable clones were those detected in sequenced pre-transplant spleen, lymph node, or MLR CFSE-low populations of the donor or recipient. Cumulative frequency of alloreactive clones was calculated as a percentage of all sequences weighted by copy number. Not all clones reach the TCRdb copy of this immuneACCESS table, which keeps in-frame sequences only. Checked studies attribute under half of the gap to unresolved V genes and leave the rest unexplained. V, J and clone size were drawn from that table, and D and trimming were deduced from the DNA. For this sample the table gives more than 100,000 clones, of which 85% to 95% were detected only once. The ten largest account for over 0.1% of the sample.

The receptor was isolated from a human donor who received an intestinal transplant. This sequence uses TRBV19 and TRBJ1-3; the D gene is perhaps TRBD1, from 6 matching bases. This sample comprised unstimulated CD4+ T cells sorted from spleen or lymph node cells, obtained before intestinal transplant. The CDR3 region reads CASSFAGTPNSGNTIYF. The DNA sequence follows: TGTGCCAGTAGTTTCGCCGGGACACCGAACTCTGGAAACACCATATATTTT. The full variable domain, with segments outside the CDR3 supplied by the reference TRBV19 and TRBJ1-3 proteins, appears as DGGITQSPKYLFRKEGQNVTLSCEQNLNHDAMYWYRQDPGQGLRLIYYSQIVNDFQKGDIAEGYSVSREKKESFPLTVTSAQKNPTAFYLCASSFAGTPNSGNTIYFGEGSWLTVV.